This TCR beta chain was sequenced for a study of shared clonotypes between healthy human individuals. Germline V gives CDR1 PRHDT, CDR2 FYEKMQ (reference sequence). The CDR3 has 15 residues. The V gene lost 5 bases and the J gene lost 0 bases, with 14 bases spanning the gap. Terminally differentiated effector memory CD45RA+ cells were excluded from the naive CD8 cells, which were CD45RO-negative and positively selected for CCR7. Everyone who donated was a Caucasian adult who lived in Nashville, Tennessee. The repertoire was sequenced with immunoSEQ multiplex PCR; TCRdb's copy has only in-frame clones and lacks some. The sample carries about 2 million clones, less than 95% recorded once. This clone was seen once. What it binds is unknown. Overall study findings and caveats: Clonotype sharing among donors was thought likely to change with sequencing depth. Several donors showed sharing of approximately 5% of naive CD4 clonotypes.

This chain links TRBV13 with TRBJ2-7, with a weak D call TRBD2 (9 bases). Sequencing was done on a sample of naive CD8+ T cells sorted from blood. This clonotype was obtained from a man between 18 and 29 years old in good health. Here the CDR3 reads CASSPSGTGSYEQYF. The CDR3 DNA is TGTGCCAGCAGCCCTAGCGGGACAGGCTCCTACGAGCAGTACTTC. The full variable domain, in which reference TRBV13 and TRBJ2-7 provide the parts outside the CDR3, is AAGVIQSPRHLIKEKRETATLKCYPIPRHDTVYWYQQGPGQDPQFLISFYEKMQSDKGSIPDRFSAQQFSDYHSELNMSSLELGDSALYFCASSPSGTGSYEQYFGPGTRLTVT.